This TCR beta chain was sequenced for a study of cytomegalovirus exposure and HLA in healthy donors. Whole-study results and caveats: TCR beta sequences reportedly predicted most subjects' HLA-A and HLA-B alleles accurately. Beyond CMV serostatus, there was no information to go on about immune exposure.

The CDR3 extends over 14 amino acids. V trimming: 3 bases; J trimming: 0 bases; junction bases outside the gene matches: 3. CDR1 is SGHRS, CDR2 YFSETQ, per germline. This PCR relied on a set of 60 Vbeta primers and 13 Jbeta primers. Sequencing used immunoSEQ multiplex PCR; TCRdb keeps in-frame clones, though not all of them. The sample includes fewer than 250,000 clones, approximately 88% of them seen just once. To note about this clone: Its antigen remains unknown.

This chain joins TRBV5-1 and TRBJ2-7; 7 positions match TRBD2. The receptor was isolated from a boy younger than 10 in good health and CMV-seronegative. The sequencing input was PBMCs. The CDR3 spells CASSSGGASYEQYF. CDR3 in DNA: TGCGCCAGCAGCTCGGGGGGTGCCTCCTACGAGCAGTACTTC.